A single sample gave rise to the 20 T cell receptor beta chains below, sequenced in a study of shared clonotypes between healthy human individuals. This table comes from immunoSEQ multiplex PCR, and its TCRdb copy is limited to in-frame clones, with some not included. This sample has 950,000 to 1,100,000 clones, with about 77% found just once. The sequenced sample consisted of memory CD4+ T cells sorted from blood. Subset reported: CD45RA-negative fraction. The receptors were sampled from a man younger than 35 in good health.

V usage is TRBV28 and J usage is TRBJ1-1; 12 bases match TRBD1. The V gene end was trimmed by 4 bases and the J gene end by 6 bases; junction bases not matched to a gene: 15. Germline V gene lookup returns CDR1 MDHEN and CDR2 SYDVKM. The CDR3 is made up of 18 amino acids. This CDR3 is CASSSLTGQGARVAEAFF. In nucleotides, the CDR3 is TGTGCCAGCAGTTCCCTTACGGGACAGGGGGCTCGGGTCGCTGAAGCTTTCTTT.

The J gene is TRBJ2-7, the V gene TRBV5-1; a possible D gene is TRBD1 (6 bases). The CDR3 loop spans 14 amino acids. The germline V and J ends were trimmed by 5 bases and 2 bases, with 14 bases remaining between them. Per germline, CDR1 SGHRS and CDR2 YFSETQ. CDR3 bases: TGCGCCAGCAGTAGACAGGCATCCGCCTACGAGCAGTACTTC. Its translation: CASSRQASAYEQYF.

This sequence joins TRBV4-1 and TRBJ2-5, with unresolved D. Trimming stripped 4 bases from V and 6 bases from J, with 18 bases between. Looked up from germline, CDR1 is MGHRA and CDR2 is YSYEKL. The CDR3 spans 15 residues. CDR3 nucleotides: TGCGCCAGCAGCCCAACCTGGAAGGACGAGAAGACCCAGTACTTC. Protein: CASSPTWKDEKTQYF.

This chain connects TRBV15 to TRBJ2-6; D gene uncertain. The CDR3 totals 15 residues. V was pared by 5 bases and J by 2 bases, with 10 bases between. Germline CDR1 and CDR2: LNHNV and YYDKDF (reference sequence). The CDR3 reads CATSPSVPGANVLTF. CDR3 DNA sequence: TGTGCCACCAGCCCCTCGGTCCCTGGGGCCAACGTCCTGACTTTC. The complete variable domain, with remaining parts taken from reference TRBV15 and TRBJ2-6, reads DAMVIQNPRYQVTQFGKPVTLSCSQTLNHNVMYWYQQKSSQAPKLLFHYYDKDFNNEADTPDNFQSRRPNTSFCFLDIRSPGLGDTAMYLCATSPSVPGANVLTFGAGSRLTVL.

The chain employs TRBV28 and TRBJ1-2, with TRBD1 matching over 9 bases. Germline CDR1 MDHEN, CDR2 SYDVKM. With 5 bases clipped from V and 5 bases from J, the junction kept 12 bases outside the gene matches. This CDR3 comprises 16 residues. CDR3 bases: TGTGCCAGCAGTCCTAAAAATTACAGGGGGCGGTATGGCTACACCTTC. It yields the protein CASSPKNYRGRYGYTF.

The chain employs TRBV27 and TRBJ1-5; D gene unclear. The germline V gene has CDR1 MNHEY and CDR2 SMNVEV (reference sequence). The CDR3 has 15 amino acids. V was clipped by 0 bases and J by 5 bases, with 11 bases between them. In DNA form, the CDR3 reads TGTGCCAGCAGTTTATCGTATTGGCTCGATCAGCCCCAGCATTTT. It yields the protein CASSLSYWLDQPQHF.

This clone came up a few times. This chain connects TRBV7-9 to TRBJ1-5; no definite D call. CDR1 is SEHNR, CDR2 FQNEAQ, per germline (reference sequence). V lost 4 bases and J lost 0, with 10 bases in between. The CDR3 covers 15 residues. The CDR3 DNA reads TGTGCCAGCAGCTCCTCGGGAGCTAGCAATCAGCCCCAGCATTTT. It encodes CASSSSGASNQPQHF.

In DNA form, the CDR3 reads TGTGCCAGCAGCCCCACGGACTATTTCACAGATACGCAGTATTTT. This encodes CASSPTDYFTDTQYF. The V gene is TRBV2, the J gene TRBJ2-3; perhaps TRBD2 as D (6 bases). The CDR3 length is 15 residues. CDR1 is SNHLY and CDR2 is FYNNEI in the germline V gene. The ends were cut back, 6 bases at V and 2 bases at J, with 15 bases in the middle.

V and J are TRBV2 and TRBJ1-5; TRBD1 agrees at 9 bases. From germline, CDR1 is SNHLY and CDR2 FYNNEI. J was trimmed by 6 bases and V by 7 bases; bases with no gene match: 7. The CDR3 has 14 residues. The CDR3, as DNA: TGTGCCAGCACAGAGACAGGGGGGGCTCAGCCCCAGCATTTT. This gives the protein CASTETGGAQPQHF.

This clone turned up a few times. The V gene is TRBV6-1, the J gene TRBJ1-5; 7 bases agree with TRBD1. V was pared by 2 bases and J by 6 bases, with 7 bases of the junction left unmatched. Germline V gives CDR1 MNHNS, CDR2 SASEGT. The CDR3 extends over 15 amino acids. The CDR3 DNA follows: TGTGCCAGCAGTGAACGCCTAGGGGGCGGTCAGCCCCAGCATTTT. Its protein product is CASSERLGGGQPQHF.

The CDR3 is CATRVGPFQETQYF. The CDR3 nucleotides read TGTGCCACCCGGGTAGGGCCCTTCCAAGAGACCCAGTACTTC. The V gene is TRBV6-1, the J gene TRBJ2-5; D unclear. There are 14 residues in the CDR3. The V end lost 10 bases, the J end lost 1 base, and 16 bases lay between the germline ends. Germline V CDR1 and CDR2: MNHNS, SASEGT.

In the case of this clone: With a much larger clone just one base away, this may be a read error. The V call is TRBV7-9, the J call TRBJ2-7; D uncertain. In germline, CDR1 is SEHNR, CDR2 FQNEAQ (reference sequence). With 2 bases removed from V and 3 bases from J, the gap between germline ends came to 2 bases. This CDR3 spans 11 amino acids. The DNA for the CDR3 is TGTGCCAGCAGCTTAATCTACGAGCAGTACTTC. This encodes CASSLIYEQYF.

CDR3 coding DNA: TGTGCCAGCAGCTCCCGGGACACGGCTGCAGATACGCAGTATTTT. Translating gives CASSSRDTAADTQYF. The rearrangement links TRBV6-6 to TRBJ2-3, with D perhaps matching TRBD1 (6 bases). The CDR3 extends over 15 amino acids. The V end lost 6 bases, the J end lost 4 bases, and 17 bases lay between the germline ends. Germline assignment: CDR1 MNHNY and CDR2 SVGAGI (reference sequence).

In this sample, this clone turned up a few times. This rearrangement joins TRBV7-9 to TRBJ2-2; TRBD2 matches at 14 bases. The junction had 8 bases not matched to a gene; V was cut back by 4 bases and J by 4 bases. CDR1 is SEHNR and CDR2 is FQNEAQ in the germline V gene (reference sequence). There are 18 residues in the CDR3. As DNA, the CDR3 is TGTGCCAGCAGCTGGGGACTAGCGGGAGCACGGGGCACCGGGGAGCTGTTTTTT. It is translated as CASSWGLAGARGTGELFF.

This rearrangement joins TRBV18 to TRBJ1-5; D is unclear. The V gene's germline CDR1 is KGHSH and CDR2 LQKENI. The CDR3 is 14 amino acids. Trimming removed 6 bases at V and 0 bases at J, with 9 bases between. CDR3 region: CASSSQNSNQPQHF. The CDR3 region has the DNA TGTGCCAGCTCGTCACAGAATAGCAATCAGCCCCAGCATTTT.

The rearrangement joins TRBV4-1 to TRBJ2-5, with TRBD2 matching 16 bases. The germline V gene encodes CDR1 MGHRA and CDR2 YSYEKL. CDR3 length: 16 amino acids. V lost 6 bases, J lost 5 bases, and 6 bases stayed unmatched. CDR3 DNA: TGCGCCAGCAGTCCCGGGACTAGCGGGGGGGTGGAGACCCAGTACTTC. Amino acids: CASSPGTSGGVETQYF.

This rearrangement joins TRBV5-8 to TRBJ2-1, with 8 nucleotides matching TRBD2. Per the germline V gene, CDR1 is SGHTS and CDR2 is YDEGEE. J lost 8 bases, V lost 3 bases, and 16 bases had no gene match. This CDR3 has 17 amino acids. CDR3 DNA: TGTGCCAGCAGCTCCCGCTTCGGCAGCGGGAGTTATGATGAGCAGTTCTTC. Amino acids: CASSSRFGSGSYDEQFF.

The chain couples TRBV18 to TRBJ2-7, with D hard to call. Germline CDR1 KGHSH, CDR2 LQKENI. CDR3 length: 13 residues. With 1 base removed from V and 6 bases from J, the gap between germline ends came to 10 bases. DNA of the CDR3: TGTGCCAGCTCACCACAAAAGGGATTCGAGCAGTACTTC. It is translated as CASSPQKGFEQYF.

V usage is TRBV7-6 and J usage is TRBJ2-7, with D maybe TRBD1 (7 bases). Germline V gives CDR1 SGHVS, CDR2 FNYEAQ. This CDR3 is 15 amino acids long. Trimming removed 5 bases at V and 3 bases at J, with 17 bases between. Here the CDR3 DNA reads TGTGCCAGCAGCCCTTACCAGGGGGGAGGCTACGAGCAGTACTTC. Translating it yields CASSPYQGGGYEQYF.

This chain uses TRBV18 with TRBJ2-7; D possibly corresponds to TRBD2 (7 bases). The CDR3 consists of 16 residues. Germline V gives CDR1 KGHSH, CDR2 LQKENI. V was pared by 3 bases and J by 0 bases, with 15 bases between. The CDR3 sequence: CASSPRGGGSSYEQYF. The CDR3 DNA is TGTGCCAGCTCACCCCGTGGGGGCGGGAGCTCCTACGAGCAGTACTTC.